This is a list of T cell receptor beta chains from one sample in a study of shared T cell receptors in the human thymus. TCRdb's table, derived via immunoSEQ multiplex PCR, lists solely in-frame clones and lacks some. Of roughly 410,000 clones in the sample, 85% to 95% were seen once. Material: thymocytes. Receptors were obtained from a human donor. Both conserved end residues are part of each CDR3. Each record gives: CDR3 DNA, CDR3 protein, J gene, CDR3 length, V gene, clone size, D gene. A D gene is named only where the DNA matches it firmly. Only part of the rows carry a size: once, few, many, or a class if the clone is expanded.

CDR3 DNA: TGCGCCAGCAGTGAAAGGCGGGAGACCTACGAGCAGTACTTC
CDR3 protein: CASSERRETYEQYF
J gene: TRBJ2-7
CDR3 length: 14
V gene: TRBV10-2
clone size: .
D gene: TRBD2

CDR3 DNA: TGTGCCTGGGACCCAGGGACAGGGGGCTTCAGTTTCAACGAGCAGTACTTC
CDR3 protein: CAWDPGTGGFSFNEQYF
J gene: TRBJ2-7
CDR3 length: 17
V gene: TRBV30
clone size: .
D gene: TRBD1

CDR3 DNA: TGTGCCAGCAGTCGTCGGCCGGGTTTGTCAATGGACTTC
CDR3 protein: CASSRRPGLSMDF
J gene: TRBJ2-7
CDR3 length: 13
V gene: TRBV28
clone size: .
D gene: .

CDR3 DNA: TGTGCCAGCAGTTTGATTCCAGGGCTTGACACCGGGGAGCTGTTTTTT
CDR3 protein: CASSLIPGLDTGELFF
J gene: TRBJ2-2
CDR3 length: 16
V gene: TRBV28
clone size: .
D gene: .

CDR3 DNA: TGTGCCACCAAAGCATGGGCTAGCGGGAATGAGCAGTTCTTC
CDR3 protein: CATKAWASGNEQFF
J gene: TRBJ2-1
CDR3 length: 14
V gene: TRBV15
clone size: .
D gene: TRBD2

CDR3 DNA: TGTGCCAGCAGCTTAGGGGGAGGATCCCAAGGGCCCCAGCATTTT
CDR3 protein: CASSLGGGSQGPQHF
J gene: TRBJ1-5
CDR3 length: 15
V gene: TRBV7-9
clone size: .
D gene: .

CDR3 DNA: TGTGCTAGTGGTTTGGTACGGGGGGCGTATAACTATGGCTACACCTTC
CDR3 protein: CASGLVRGAYNYGYTF
J gene: TRBJ1-2
CDR3 length: 16
V gene: TRBV12-5
clone size: .
D gene: .

CDR3 DNA: TGTGCCAGCAGCCGAACTAGTGGCTACGAGCAGTACTTC
CDR3 protein: CASSRTSGYEQYF
J gene: TRBJ2-7
CDR3 length: 13
V gene: TRBV11-3
clone size: .
D gene: .

CDR3 DNA: TGTGCCAGCAGTCCGAGGACTAGCGGGAGTTTGGGCAATGAGCAGTTCTTC
CDR3 protein: CASSPRTSGSLGNEQFF
J gene: TRBJ2-1
CDR3 length: 17
V gene: TRBV5-6
clone size: .
D gene: TRBD2

CDR3 DNA: TGTGCCAGTAGTCTACCCTCGGGGGCTCAAAGCAATCAGCCCCAGCATTTT
CDR3 protein: CASSLPSGAQSNQPQHF
J gene: TRBJ1-5
CDR3 length: 17
V gene: TRBV19
clone size: once
D gene: .

CDR3 DNA: TGTGCCAGCAGTCCTCGGGAGGACAGCCTGAACACTGAAGCTTTCTTT
CDR3 protein: CASSPREDSLNTEAFF
J gene: TRBJ1-1
CDR3 length: 16
V gene: TRBV28
clone size: .
D gene: .

CDR3 DNA: TGTGCCACCTTACCCCGGACACCCACGAACACCGGGGAGCTGTTTTTT
CDR3 protein: CATLPRTPTNTGELFF
J gene: TRBJ2-2
CDR3 length: 16
V gene: TRBV28
clone size: .
D gene: .

CDR3 DNA: TGTGCCAGCAGCGAGGCGCCGGGACTAGCGGGAGAAGGAGGGTACAATGAGCAGTTCTTC
CDR3 protein: CASSEAPGLAGEGGYNEQFF
J gene: TRBJ2-1
CDR3 length: 20
V gene: TRBV9
clone size: .
D gene: TRBD2

CDR3 DNA: TGTGCCAGCAGTTTTTATAGTCTAGCGGGAACCCACAATGAGCAGTTCTTC
CDR3 protein: CASSFYSLAGTHNEQFF
J gene: TRBJ2-1
CDR3 length: 17
V gene: TRBV28
clone size: .
D gene: TRBD2

CDR3 DNA: TGTGCCAGCAGCCCCGGTGATAGCGGGAGGGCCGGGACCGGGGAGCTGTTTTTT
CDR3 protein: CASSPGDSGRAGTGELFF
J gene: TRBJ2-2
CDR3 length: 18
V gene: TRBV14
clone size: once
D gene: TRBD2

CDR3 DNA: TGTGCCAGTAGTATAAAGCGGGAGGTCTCCTACGAGCAGTACTTC
CDR3 protein: CASSIKREVSYEQYF
J gene: TRBJ2-7
CDR3 length: 15
V gene: TRBV19
clone size: .
D gene: TRBD2

CDR3 DNA: TGTGCCAGCTCACCACAGGGGGACAGGGAAACATTGCCCCAGCATTTT
CDR3 protein: CASSPQGDRETLPQHF
J gene: TRBJ1-5
CDR3 length: 16
V gene: TRBV18
clone size: .
D gene: TRBD1

CDR3 DNA: TGTGCCATCAGTGAGTCGTTGAGCGGTCAGGAACAGCCCCAGCATTTT
CDR3 protein: CAISESLSGQEQPQHF
J gene: TRBJ1-5
CDR3 length: 16
V gene: TRBV10-3
clone size: .
D gene: .

CDR3 DNA: TGTGCCATCAGTGCCGCGGGACAGGGGGTCGCTGGGGCCAACGTCCTGACTTTC
CDR3 protein: CAISAAGQGVAGANVLTF
J gene: TRBJ2-6
CDR3 length: 18
V gene: TRBV10-3
clone size: .
D gene: TRBD1

CDR3 DNA: TGTGCCACCCAGGCGGAGGGCGCGGAGACCCAGTACTTC
CDR3 protein: CATQAEGAETQYF
J gene: TRBJ2-5
CDR3 length: 13
V gene: TRBV19
clone size: .
D gene: .

CDR3 DNA: TGTGCCACAACATGGGGACAGGACCCTATTTGGCCCCAGCATTTT
CDR3 protein: CATTWGQDPIWPQHF
J gene: TRBJ1-5
CDR3 length: 15
V gene: TRBV19
clone size: .
D gene: TRBD1

CDR3 DNA: TGTGCCAGCAGTCCGTCGGGAGGGGCTACTAACTATGGCTACACCTTC
CDR3 protein: CASSPSGGATNYGYTF
J gene: TRBJ1-2
CDR3 length: 16
V gene: TRBV27
clone size: .
D gene: .

CDR3 DNA: TGTGCCAGCAAAGGGGACCAGATTAACTATGGCTACACCTTC
CDR3 protein: CASKGDQINYGYTF
J gene: TRBJ1-2
CDR3 length: 14
V gene: TRBV27
clone size: .
D gene: .

CDR3 DNA: TGTGCCAGCAGTCGAGGAAGGAACACTGAAGCTTTCTTT
CDR3 protein: CASSRGRNTEAFF
J gene: TRBJ1-1
CDR3 length: 13
V gene: TRBV6-8
clone size: .
D gene: .

CDR3 DNA: TGTGCCAGCGCCGTACCGGGATACGCGTACAATGAGCAGTTCTTC
CDR3 protein: CASAVPGYAYNEQFF
J gene: TRBJ2-1
CDR3 length: 15
V gene: TRBV4-2
clone size: .
D gene: .

CDR3 DNA: TGTGCCAGCAGCTTACTTGGCCGTTCAGGCTACACCTTC
CDR3 protein: CASSLLGRSGYTF
J gene: TRBJ1-2
CDR3 length: 13
V gene: TRBV11-3
clone size: once
D gene: .

CDR3 DNA: TGCGCCAGCAGCCAAGATTCGGGGACTAGCGGGAGCTACAATGAGCAGTTCTTC
CDR3 protein: CASSQDSGTSGSYNEQFF
J gene: TRBJ2-1
CDR3 length: 18
V gene: TRBV4-3
clone size: .
D gene: TRBD2

CDR3 DNA: TGTGCCAGCAGCCACCTCGTGCGGCAGGGGACCGGAAACCTCGTGAACACTGAAGCTTTCTTT
CDR3 protein: CASSHLVRQGTGNLVNTEAFF
J gene: TRBJ1-1
CDR3 length: 21
V gene: TRBV4-2
clone size: .
D gene: .

CDR3 DNA: TGCGCCAGCAGCTTACAGGGTTGGGGATCCTACGAGCAGTACTTC
CDR3 protein: CASSLQGWGSYEQYF
J gene: TRBJ2-7
CDR3 length: 15
V gene: TRBV5-1
clone size: .
D gene: .

CDR3 DNA: TGTGCCAGCAGCCATCTCGAAGTGGCCCTAGAGACCCAGTACTTC
CDR3 protein: CASSHLEVALETQYF
J gene: TRBJ2-5
CDR3 length: 15
V gene: TRBV4-2
clone size: once
D gene: .

CDR3 DNA: TGTGCCAGCAGCCTGACTAGCGGGTACGAGCAGTACTTC
CDR3 protein: CASSLTSGYEQYF
J gene: TRBJ2-7
CDR3 length: 13
V gene: TRBV28
clone size: .
D gene: TRBD2

CDR3 DNA: TGTGCCAGCAGCAGGGGGACAGGGTGGGACGAGCAGTACTTC
CDR3 protein: CASSRGTGWDEQYF
J gene: TRBJ2-7
CDR3 length: 14
V gene: TRBV21-1
clone size: .
D gene: .

CDR3 DNA: TGTGCCAGCAGCTTCGGGACTCCCCGCTCCTACAATGAGCAGTTCTTC
CDR3 protein: CASSFGTPRSYNEQFF
J gene: TRBJ2-1
CDR3 length: 16
V gene: TRBV14
clone size: .
D gene: .

CDR3 DNA: TGTGCCAGCAGCCAGGGGGATCGCGGAGAGCAGTTCTTC
CDR3 protein: CASSQGDRGEQFF
J gene: TRBJ2-1
CDR3 length: 13
V gene: TRBV7-9
clone size: .
D gene: TRBD1

CDR3 DNA: TGTGCCAGCAGCCCGCAAGCTGGGGCCAACGTCCTGACTTTC
CDR3 protein: CASSPQAGANVLTF
J gene: TRBJ2-6
CDR3 length: 14
V gene: TRBV27
clone size: .
D gene: .

CDR3 DNA: TGCGCCAGCAGTGAGTCGACGACTAGCGGGAGGTACGAGCAGTACTTC
CDR3 protein: CASSESTTSGRYEQYF
J gene: TRBJ2-7
CDR3 length: 16
V gene: TRBV10-1
clone size: .
D gene: TRBD2

CDR3 DNA: TGTGCCAGTAGTATTAAGAGGGCCGCTTTCTTT
CDR3 protein: CASSIKRAAFF
J gene: TRBJ1-1
CDR3 length: 11
V gene: TRBV19
clone size: .
D gene: .

CDR3 DNA: TGCAGTGCGGCGGATTTCCCCCTCCACTTT
CDR3 protein: CSAADFPLHF
J gene: TRBJ1-6
CDR3 length: 10
V gene: TRBV20-1
clone size: .
D gene: .

CDR3 DNA: TGTGCCAGCAGTTTCTACCGGACAGGGGAAGGGACTAGCGGGAGGGCCCCTGCCATGGGGCAGTACTTC
CDR3 protein: CASSFYRTGEGTSGRAPAMGQYF
J gene: TRBJ2-7
CDR3 length: 23
V gene: TRBV27
clone size: .
D gene: TRBD2

CDR3 DNA: TGTGCCAGCAGTTACGGTGGGAATGGCAATCAGCCCCAGCATTTT
CDR3 protein: CASSYGGNGNQPQHF
J gene: TRBJ1-5
CDR3 length: 15
V gene: TRBV6-6
clone size: few
D gene: .

CDR3 DNA: TGTGCCAGCAGCTTAGAGGGCCCCACCTCCTACAATGAGCAGTTCTTC
CDR3 protein: CASSLEGPTSYNEQFF
J gene: TRBJ2-1
CDR3 length: 16
V gene: TRBV7-2
clone size: .
D gene: .

CDR3 DNA: TGTGCCAGCAGTTCGGGACTAGCGGCATACACAGATACGCAGTATTTT
CDR3 protein: CASSSGLAAYTDTQYF
J gene: TRBJ2-3
CDR3 length: 16
V gene: TRBV28
clone size: once
D gene: TRBD2

CDR3 DNA: TGTGCCAGCAGCCCTCCGGGGGAGGGGACCAACAATGAGCAGTTCTTC
CDR3 protein: CASSPPGEGTNNEQFF
J gene: TRBJ2-1
CDR3 length: 16
V gene: TRBV9
clone size: .
D gene: TRBD2

CDR3 DNA: TGTGCCAGCAATCCGAGTCACGAGCAGTACTTC
CDR3 protein: CASNPSHEQYF
J gene: TRBJ2-7
CDR3 length: 11
V gene: TRBV6-1
clone size: .
D gene: .

CDR3 DNA: TGCAGCGTCCTGACAGGGTTCTACGAGCAGTACTTC
CDR3 protein: CSVLTGFYEQYF
J gene: TRBJ2-7
CDR3 length: 12
V gene: TRBV29-1
clone size: .
D gene: TRBD1

CDR3 DNA: TGTGCCAGCTCACAGTCCAGGGGGCGCCCTGACAATGAGCAGTTCTTC
CDR3 protein: CASSQSRGRPDNEQFF
J gene: TRBJ2-1
CDR3 length: 16
V gene: TRBV18
clone size: .
D gene: TRBD1

CDR3 DNA: TGTGCCAGCAGCCTGGGGAGTAGCCAAACCAATGAGCAGTTCTTC
CDR3 protein: CASSLGSSQTNEQFF
J gene: TRBJ2-1
CDR3 length: 15
V gene: TRBV7-3
clone size: .
D gene: .

CDR3 DNA: TGTGCCACCAGCGGTTGGGCGGACAAAGCGGCTTTCTTT
CDR3 protein: CATSGWADKAAFF
J gene: TRBJ1-1
CDR3 length: 13
V gene: TRBV27
clone size: once
D gene: .

CDR3 DNA: TGTGCCAGCAGCAAGACTAGCGGGAGGGCTGAGACCCAGTACTTC
CDR3 protein: CASSKTSGRAETQYF
J gene: TRBJ2-5
CDR3 length: 15
V gene: TRBV14
clone size: .
D gene: TRBD2

CDR3 DNA: TGTGCCAGCAGGCTTTACTCCACGGGTGAAGCTTTCTTT
CDR3 protein: CASRLYSTGEAFF
J gene: TRBJ1-1
CDR3 length: 13
V gene: TRBV27
clone size: .
D gene: .

CDR3 DNA: TGTGCCAGCAGCACCGAGGGGGACAGGGGTCGGACTGGGGCCAACGTCCTGACTTTC
CDR3 protein: CASSTEGDRGRTGANVLTF
J gene: TRBJ2-6
CDR3 length: 19
V gene: TRBV7-9
clone size: .
D gene: TRBD1

CDR3 DNA: TGCGCCAGCAGCCCGGGACCCCACACAGATACGCAGTATTTT
CDR3 protein: CASSPGPHTDTQYF
J gene: TRBJ2-3
CDR3 length: 14
V gene: TRBV10-2
clone size: .
D gene: .

CDR3 DNA: TGTGCCAGCAGGGGGGAGCCCGCCAGACTACAGCCCCAGCATTTT
CDR3 protein: CASRGEPARLQPQHF
J gene: TRBJ1-5
CDR3 length: 15
V gene: TRBV28
clone size: once
D gene: .

CDR3 DNA: TGCGCCAGCAGCCTCCAACTAGAAAGCGAGCAGTTCTTC
CDR3 protein: CASSLQLESEQFF
J gene: TRBJ2-1
CDR3 length: 13
V gene: TRBV4-3
clone size: .
D gene: .

CDR3 DNA: TGTGCCAGCAGTCAATCGGGACAGGGGAACACTGAAGCTTTCTTT
CDR3 protein: CASSQSGQGNTEAFF
J gene: TRBJ1-1
CDR3 length: 15
V gene: TRBV28
clone size: .
D gene: TRBD1

CDR3 DNA: TGTGCCAGCAGTGAATTACCCGGAGGGCGCAAGACCCAGTACTTC
CDR3 protein: CASSELPGGRKTQYF
J gene: TRBJ2-5
CDR3 length: 15
V gene: TRBV25-1
clone size: .
D gene: .

CDR3 DNA: TGTGCCAGCAGTTTAATCGGGAGGACCTACAATGAGCAGTTCTTC
CDR3 protein: CASSLIGRTYNEQFF
J gene: TRBJ2-1
CDR3 length: 15
V gene: TRBV27
clone size: .
D gene: TRBD2

CDR3 DNA: TGTGCCAGCAGTGCCCCCGGGACAGGTATCAACAATGAGCAGTTCTTC
CDR3 protein: CASSAPGTGINNEQFF
J gene: TRBJ2-1
CDR3 length: 16
V gene: TRBV6-1
clone size: .
D gene: TRBD1

CDR3 DNA: TGCGCCAGCAGCAGGACGACCGGGACAGGGTGCAGGGAGGCCAAAAACATTCAGTACTTC
CDR3 protein: CASSRTTGTGCREAKNIQYF
J gene: TRBJ2-4
CDR3 length: 20
V gene: TRBV5-1
clone size: few
D gene: TRBD1

CDR3 DNA: TGCAGTGGGAGACGCAGGAAGGGCTACACCTTC
CDR3 protein: CSGRRRKGYTF
J gene: TRBJ1-2
CDR3 length: 11
V gene: TRBV20-1
clone size: .
D gene: .